Each of the 25 T cell receptor beta chains below was sequenced from the same sample in a study of OX40 agonist ivuxolimab in advanced cancers. The method was immunoSEQ multiplex PCR; TCRdb's version includes in-frame clones alone and lacks a portion of them. The sample shows under 85,000 clones, 70% to 90% of them seen only once. This specimen was CD4+ or CD8+ T cells sorted from blood, taken in a trial of the OX40 agonist ivuxolimab. The receptors shown here come from an adult with an advanced solid tumor such as melanoma, head and neck, liver or kidney cancer.

In this sample, this clone turned up once. The V gene is TRBV9, the J gene TRBJ2-5, with 8 bases lining up with TRBD2. Trimming removed 4 bases from V and 2 bases from J; junction bases left unmatched: 13. Germline CDR1 reads SGDLS; CDR2 reads YYNGEE. The CDR3 covers 17 residues. The CDR3 DNA reads as TGTGCCAGCAGCCCGGGGGCCGGAAGCGGGGGTCAAGAGACCCAGTACTTC. Encoded protein: CASSPGAGSGGQETQYF.

This sequence joins TRBV19 and TRBJ1-1; D ambiguous. CDR1 LNHDA and CDR2 SQIVND come from the germline V gene (reference sequence). This CDR3 contains 12 residues. The germline V and J ends were trimmed by 6 bases and 4 bases, with 9 bases remaining between them. CDR3 sequence reads: CASRASGTEAFF. CDR3 in DNA: TGTGCCAGTAGGGCTTCGGGCACTGAAGCTTTCTTT.

The chain combines TRBV18 with TRBJ1-1; no reliable D call. This CDR3 comprises 15 residues. Germline V gene lookup returns CDR1 KGHSH and CDR2 LQKENI. The germline V and J ends were trimmed by 3 bases and 0 bases, with 11 bases remaining between them. CDR3 bases: TGTGCCAGCTCACCCCTGGGCAGCCTGAACACTGAAGCTTTCTTT. Residues: CASSPLGSLNTEAFF.

The CDR3 DNA sequence: TGTGCCAGCAGCCAAGAGACAGGGCACGGGAACTATGGCTACACCTTC. Protein sequence: CASSQETGHGNYGYTF. V is TRBV4-2 and J is TRBJ1-2; 7 positions match TRBD1. The CDR3 length is 16 residues. From germline, CDR1 is LGHNA and CDR2 YNFKEQ. Unmatched junction bases numbered 6, after V lost 0 bases and J lost 2 bases.

The rearrangement uses TRBV19 and TRBJ2-7; D remains unclear. Germline V lookup: CDR1 LNHDA, CDR2 SQIVND (reference sequence). Trimming removed 3 bases from V and 0 bases from J, with 9 bases in between. This CDR3 is built from 14 residues. For the CDR3, the DNA is TGTGCCAGTAGTATTACCTATGACTCCTACGAGCAGTACTTC. It specifies CASSITYDSYEQYF.

In its sample, this clone was seen once. The chain employs TRBV15 and TRBJ2-3, with no clear D. Germline V gives CDR1 LNHNV, CDR2 YYDKDF (reference sequence). V gave up 1 base and J gave up 0 bases, with 14 bases separating them. The CDR3 consists of 17 residues. CDR3 nucleotides: TGTGCCACCAGCAGAGTACCGCCAAGCACTAGCACAGATACGCAGTATTTT. This translates into CATSRVPPSTSTDTQYF.

This chain joins TRBV11-3 and TRBJ2-7; 10 positions match TRBD1. The germline V gene has CDR1 SGHNT and CDR2 YENEEA. The CDR3 loop spans 18 amino acids. The J segment lost 2 bases and the V segment lost 0 bases, leaving 10 bases of the junction unmatched. CDR3 in amino acids: CASSLDPGEGQGTYEQYF. Written as DNA, the CDR3 is TGTGCCAGCAGCTTAGACCCAGGCGAGGGACAGGGGACCTACGAGCAGTACTTC.

The genes are TRBV18 and TRBJ2-1; D possibly corresponds to TRBD1 (6 bases). CDR1 is KGHSH, CDR2 LQKENI, per germline. V was clipped by 3 bases and J by 7 bases, with 19 bases between them. The CDR3 length is 16 residues. In DNA form, the CDR3 reads TGTGCCAGCTCACCTCTAACAGGGCGACCGGGTAATGAGCAGTTCTTC. This translates into CASSPLTGRPGNEQFF.

This chain uses TRBV27 with TRBJ1-4; TRBD1 matches 10 bases. The germline V gene has CDR1 MNHEY and CDR2 SMNVEV (reference sequence). The CDR3 consists of 14 residues. Trimming removed 4 bases from V and 7 bases from J; junction bases left unmatched: 3. The CDR3 bases are TGTGCCAGCAGTTCGACAGGGGGCACTGAAAAACTGTTTTTT. The encoded protein is CASSSTGGTEKLFF.

The gene calls are TRBV18 and TRBJ2-1; 8 bases agree with TRBD1. J gave up 4 bases and V 4 bases, and 6 bases lay outside the gene matches. The CDR3 is made up of 15 amino acids. Germline-derived CDR1 and CDR2 are KGHSH and LQKENI. The CDR3 sequence: CASSLTGARYNEQFF. The CDR3 nucleotides read TGTGCCAGCTCACTGACAGGGGCCCGTTACAATGAGCAGTTCTTC.

This chain links TRBV12-5 with TRBJ1-5, with D maybe TRBD1 (5 bases). Per germline, CDR1 LGHNT and CDR2 FRNRAP. CDR3 length: 18 amino acids. The V end was cut by 6 bases, the J end by 2 bases, with 23 bases between. In DNA form, the CDR3 reads TGTGCTAGTGGAGGGGACGGGGCTGTGAACTACGGCAATCAGCCCCAGCATTTT. It yields the protein CASGGDGAVNYGNQPQHF.

The J gene is TRBJ2-3, the V gene TRBV11-2; 11 positions match TRBD2. The CDR3 length is 18 residues. V shed 3 bases and J 1 base; nucleotides not matched to a gene: 9. CDR1 is SGHAT and CDR2 is FQNNGV in the germline V gene. The CDR3 spells CASSFRPGLAARTDTQYF. The CDR3 region has the DNA TGTGCCAGCAGCTTCAGACCGGGACTAGCGGCCCGCACAGATACGCAGTATTTT.

This sequence joins TRBV5-5 and TRBJ2-7, with a weak D call TRBD1 (6 bases). CDR3 length: 14 residues. Germline CDR1 reads SGHKS; CDR2 reads YYEKEE (reference sequence). V was clipped by 2 bases and J by 5 bases, with 14 bases between them. CDR3 sequence reads: CASSLGTPPNEQYF. For the CDR3, the DNA is TGTGCCAGCAGCTTAGGGACACCACCCAACGAGCAGTACTTC.

The chain combines TRBV4-3 with TRBJ2-1; TRBD1 agrees at 7 bases. From germline, CDR1 is LGHNA and CDR2 YSLEER. The CDR3 is 15 amino acids. V was clipped by 6 bases and J by 5 bases; unmatched bases: 10. CDR3 in DNA: TGCGCCAGCAGTCGTCCAGGAGACAGGGACAATGAGCAGTTCTTC. Its protein is CASSRPGDRDNEQFF.

The DNA of the CDR3 is TGTGCCAGCAGCTTAGGCGTAGCGGGGGGGCCGGATACGCAGTATTTT. Its protein product is CASSLGVAGGPDTQYF. The V call is TRBV11-2, the J call TRBJ2-3; 11 nucleotides align to TRBD2. Per the germline V gene, CDR1 is SGHAT and CDR2 is FQNNGV. Losses at the gene ends were 1 base for V and 6 bases for J; bases not matched to a gene: 6. This CDR3 contains 16 residues.

The sample holds a few counts of this clone. CDR3 coding DNA: TGCGCCAGTCGACTAGCGGGGGTCACAGATACGCAGTATTTT. Residues: CASRLAGVTDTQYF. The chain joins TRBV5-1 to TRBJ2-3, with TRBD2 matching over 12 bases. The CDR3 length is 14 residues. Germline CDR1 reads SGHRS; CDR2 reads YFSETQ. V gave up 8 bases and J gave up 2 bases; unmatched junction bases: 3.

The V call is TRBV6-1, the J call TRBJ1-1, with D possibly matching TRBD1 (6 bases). Trimming pared 2 bases from V and 5 bases from J, leaving 12 bases between. CDR1 is MNHNS, CDR2 SASEGT, per germline. The CDR3 has 14 amino acids. The CDR3 coding sequence is TGTGCCAGCAGTGAATGGGGGCGGTGGACTGAAGCTTTCTTT. Translated: CASSEWGRWTEAFF.

V usage is TRBV5-4 and J usage is TRBJ1-5, with a tentative D call TRBD1 (5 bases). Germline V gene sequence: CDR1 SGHNT, CDR2 YYREEE (reference sequence). V was shortened by 0 bases and J by 3 bases, with 10 bases between the two germline ends. The CDR3 runs 15 residues. The CDR3 DNA sequence: TGTGCCAGCAGCTTGGGCGGGGGTTTCAATCAGCCCCAGCATTTT. Protein sequence: CASSLGGGFNQPQHF.

In its sample, this clone was seen many times. The rearrangement links TRBV7-9 to TRBJ2-1; D remains unclear. The germline gives CDR1 SEHNR, CDR2 FQNEAQ (reference sequence). The CDR3 is 15 amino acids. V gave up 2 bases and J gave up 5 bases, with 13 bases separating them. The CDR3 DNA is TGTGCCAGCAGCTTATCGCGGTTAACCAACAATGAGCAGTTCTTC. Residues: CASSLSRLTNNEQFF.

The gene calls are TRBV19 and TRBJ1-4, with 10 bases lining up with TRBD1. This CDR3 comprises 16 residues. Unmatched junction bases numbered 11, after V lost 6 bases and J lost 7 bases. Per the germline V gene, CDR1 is LNHDA and CDR2 is SQIVND (reference sequence). This CDR3 reads CASRPNPGTGAEKLFF. The CDR3 DNA is TGTGCCAGTAGACCCAACCCCGGGACAGGGGCTGAAAAACTGTTTTTT.

This sequence joins TRBV5-1 and TRBJ1-2; possibly TRBD1 for D (5 bases). CDR1 SGHRS and CDR2 YFSETQ come from the germline V gene. Between the trimmed V and J ends, which lost 7 bases and 3 bases, there was a span of 7 bases. The CDR3 length is 11 residues. The CDR3 here is CASRDDYGYTF. CDR3 DNA: TGCGCCAGCCGGGACGACTATGGCTACACCTTC.

This chain connects TRBV11-2 to TRBJ2-4, with D perhaps being TRBD1 or TRBD2 (5 bases each). V was clipped by 9 bases and J by 2 bases, with 17 bases between them. This CDR3 region has 15 residues. CDR1 is SGHAT and CDR2 is FQNNGV in the germline V gene. CDR3 in DNA: TGTGCCAGTGGTGGTCGTGGGGGTCCCAAAAACATTCAGTACTTC. It translates to CASGGRGGPKNIQYF.

In this sample, this clone turned up once. The J gene is TRBJ2-2, the V gene TRBV6-5; a weak D match, TRBD2 (6 bases). CDR1 and CDR2 (germline): MNHEY, SVGAGI. The CDR3 runs 15 residues. Between the trimmed V and J ends, which lost 3 bases and 1 base, there was a span of 9 bases. CDR3 coding DNA: TGTGCCAGCAGTTATTTCGGGAGGAACACCGGGGAGCTGTTTTTT. It translates to CASSYFGRNTGELFF.

This chain links TRBV30 with TRBJ1-1; D unresolved. CDR1 is GTSNPN, CDR2 SVGIG, per germline (reference sequence). V gave up 7 bases and J gave up 8 bases, with 14 bases separating them. This CDR3 contains 11 residues. The CDR3 here is CASFSGAEAFF. The CDR3 DNA follows: TGTGCCTCCTTTTCCGGAGCAGAAGCTTTCTTT.

This clone was picked up one time. The chain couples TRBV5-4 to TRBJ1-2, with no clear D. Trimming removed 1 base from V and 3 bases from J, with 7 bases in between. This CDR3 contains 13 residues. Germline loops: CDR1 SGHNT, CDR2 YYREEE (reference sequence). CDR3 sequence: CASSLIGDYGYTF. The DNA for the CDR3 is TGTGCCAGCAGCTTGATTGGGGACTATGGCTACACCTTC.